What follows are 17 T cell receptor beta chains derived from one specimen sequenced in a study of OX40 agonist ivuxolimab in advanced cancers. Sequenced by immunoSEQ multiplex PCR; TCRdb stores in-frame clones only, minus some. In the table there are tens of thousands of clones, roughly 82% of which are singletons. This sample comprised CD4+ or CD8+ T cells sorted from blood, obtained in a trial of the OX40 agonist ivuxolimab. These TCRs come from an adult with an advanced solid tumor such as melanoma, head and neck, liver or kidney cancer.

V gene TRBV14 combines with J gene TRBJ1-2; 10 bases align to TRBD1. Germline lookup yields CDR1 SGHDN and CDR2 FVKESK. V shed 2 bases and J 7 bases; nucleotides not matched to a gene: 7. There are 15 residues in the CDR3. CDR3 nucleotide sequence: TGTGCCAGCAGCCAACAAGCCGGGACAGGGGTTGGCTACACCTTC. Protein sequence: CASSQQAGTGVGYTF.

This chain connects TRBV4-2 to TRBJ1-2; unclear D gene. The CDR3 length is 16 residues. Germline V CDR1 and CDR2: LGHNA, YNFKEQ. V was cut by 1 base and J by 0 bases, with 12 bases left in between. The CDR3 loop is CASSQVKVFANYGYTF. As DNA, the CDR3 is TGTGCCAGCAGCCAAGTTAAGGTGTTTGCTAACTATGGCTACACCTTC.

Here the CDR3 reads CASSVGGDSYTGELFF. For the CDR3, the DNA is TGTGCCAGCAGCGTAGGAGGGGACTCCTACACCGGGGAGCTGTTTTTT. This chain connects TRBV9 to TRBJ2-2, with D possibly being TRBD2 (6 bases). Between the trimmed V and J ends, which lost 0 bases and 3 bases, there was a span of 12 bases. This CDR3 contains 16 residues. CDR1 and CDR2 from the germline V gene are SGDLS and YYNGEE.

The chain couples TRBV19 to TRBJ2-5; D perhaps matches TRBD2 (6 bases). Near its end, the DNA agrees better with TRBJ2-7, so the J call may be wrong. This CDR3 is 12 amino acids long. Germline loops: CDR1 LNHDA, CDR2 SQIVND (reference sequence). CDR3 sequence: CASSRGRYEQYF. As DNA, the CDR3 is TGTGCCAGTAGTCGAGGGAGGTACGAGCAGTACTTC.

The CDR3 nucleotides read TGCAGCGTTGCTCGGGGAAGTAGCGGATACACAGATACGCAGTATTTT. Amino acids: CSVARGSSGYTDTQYF. The V call is TRBV29-1, the J call TRBJ2-3; perhaps TRBD2 as D (6 bases). The CDR3 loop spans 16 amino acids. Germline V gene data show CDR1 as SQVTM and CDR2 as ANQGSEA. Trimming left V 4 bases short and J 2 bases short, with 19 bases between.

V and J are TRBV7-8 and TRBJ2-3; 7 bases are shared with TRBD1. Trimming removed 5 bases from V and 3 bases from J; junction bases left unmatched: 5. This CDR3 is built from 14 residues. Germline CDR1 and CDR2: SGHVS and FQNEAQ. The CDR3 sequence is CASSHRQGTDTQYF. CDR3 coding DNA: TGTGCCAGCAGCCACAGACAGGGTACAGATACGCAGTATTTT.

CDR3 sequence (DNA): TGTGCCAGCAGCGACTCCTTAAGCACAGATACGCAGTATTTT. Translated, it gives CASSDSLSTDTQYF. V and J are TRBV11-3 and TRBJ2-3, with D hard to call. CDR3 length: 14 residues. V was clipped by 5 bases and J by 0 bases, with 9 bases between them. The V gene's germline CDR1 is SGHNT and CDR2 YENEEA.

V is TRBV27 and J is TRBJ1-1, with D unclear. V was pared by 5 bases and J by 5 bases, with 12 bases between. The CDR3 totals 13 residues. The germline V gene encodes CDR1 MNHEY and CDR2 SMNVEV (reference sequence). CDR3 loop: CASSKYRRTEAFF. CDR3 DNA: TGTGCCAGCAGTAAGTATAGGAGGACTGAAGCTTTCTTT.

The CDR3 sequence: CASSLVWGGENEQFF. The CDR3 nucleotides read TGTGCCAGCAGCTTAGTTTGGGGGGGAGAGAATGAGCAGTTCTTC. J is TRBJ2-1 and V is TRBV7-2; 7 bases are a match to TRBD2. V was clipped by 1 base and J by 7 bases; unmatched bases: 7. The length of the CDR3 is 15 residues. Germline assignment: CDR1 SGHTA and CDR2 FQGNSA.

The genes are TRBV2 and TRBJ2-6; D is unclear. This CDR3 is built from 13 residues. Trimming removed 11 bases from V and 3 bases from J, with 11 bases in between. Germline V gene lookup returns CDR1 SNHLY and CDR2 FYNNEI. CDR3 region: CAGASNGANVLTF. The CDR3 coding sequence is TGTGCCGGTGCCTCGAATGGGGCCAACGTCCTGACTTTC. The full variable domain, completed using reference TRBV2 and TRBJ2-6, is EPEVTQTPSHQVTQMGQEVILRCVPISNHLYFYWYRQILGQKVEFLVSFYNNEISEKSEIFDDQFSVERPDGSNFTLKIRSTKLEDSAMYFCAGASNGANVLTFGAGSRLTVL.

The chain employs TRBV27 and TRBJ1-1; D perhaps matches TRBD1 (5 bases). The V and J ends lost 4 bases and 5 bases respectively, with 14 bases between them. Germline loops: CDR1 MNHEY, CDR2 SMNVEV (reference sequence). The CDR3 covers 14 residues. CDR3 DNA sequence: TGTGCCAGCAGTTGGGGACCGCGGGGGACTGAAGCTTTCTTT. Translating gives CASSWGPRGTEAFF.

The chain links TRBV14 to TRBJ1-3, with D uncertain. V dropped 4 bases and J dropped 4 bases, with 8 bases sitting between them. The CDR3 length is 13 residues. Germline-derived CDR1 and CDR2 are SGHDN and FVKESK. For the CDR3, the DNA is TGTGCCAGCAGCCGGCGTGGGGGAAACACCATATATTTT. Residues: CASSRRGGNTIYF. The full variable domain, its missing parts supplied by reference TRBV14 and TRBJ1-3, is EAGVTQFPSHSVIEKGQTVTLRCDPISGHDNLYWYRRVMGKEIKFLLHFVKESKQDESGMPNNRFLAERTGGTYSTLKVQPAELEDSGVYFCASSRRGGNTIYFGEGSWLTVV.

V usage is TRBV6-6 and J usage is TRBJ1-1, with D uncertain. The CDR3 length is 13 residues. The germline V gene has CDR1 MNHNY and CDR2 SVGAGI (reference sequence). The ends were cut back, 1 base at V and 5 bases at J, with 8 bases in the middle. The CDR3 spells CASSYFKATEAFF. The CDR3 DNA reads TGTGCCAGCAGTTACTTCAAGGCTACTGAAGCTTTCTTT.

This chain uses TRBV19 with TRBJ1-6; D remains ambiguous. The germline CDR1 and CDR2 sequences are LNHDA and SQIVND (reference sequence). The CDR3 extends over 13 amino acids. V gave up 6 bases and J gave up 9 bases, with 12 bases separating them. CDR3 nucleotide sequence: TGTGCCAGTAGCCTGGTGGGAGGTTCACCCCTCCACTTT. Translated, it gives CASSLVGGSPLHF.

The chain joins TRBV4-3 to TRBJ1-4; D is unresolved. Trimming removed 3 bases from V and 4 bases from J, with 12 bases in between. Germline assignment: CDR1 LGHNA and CDR2 YSLEER. This CDR3 contains 15 residues. CDR3 amino acids: CASSQSYSYNEKLFF. CDR3 coding DNA: TGCGCCAGCAGCCAGAGTTACAGTTATAATGAAAAACTGTTTTTT.

The rearrangement links TRBV2 to TRBJ2-1; 7 nucleotides match TRBD2. CDR3 size: 15 residues. The junction had 11 bases not matched to a gene; V was cut back by 8 bases and J by 4 bases. Germline V gene data show CDR1 as SNHLY and CDR2 as FYNNEI. The CDR3 reads CASVLEGGPYNEQFF. For the CDR3, the DNA is TGTGCCAGCGTTCTCGAGGGAGGGCCGTACAATGAGCAGTTCTTC.

This clone was seen a single time. The chain recombines TRBV18 with TRBJ1-2; D perhaps matches TRBD1 (5 bases). Germline V lookup: CDR1 KGHSH, CDR2 LQKENI. V lost 5 bases to trimming and J lost 7 bases, with 17 bases between them. This CDR3 has 14 residues. The CDR3 protein is CASSSNPGRGGYTF. The CDR3 bases are TGTGCCAGCTCATCAAATCCAGGGAGAGGTGGCTACACCTTC.